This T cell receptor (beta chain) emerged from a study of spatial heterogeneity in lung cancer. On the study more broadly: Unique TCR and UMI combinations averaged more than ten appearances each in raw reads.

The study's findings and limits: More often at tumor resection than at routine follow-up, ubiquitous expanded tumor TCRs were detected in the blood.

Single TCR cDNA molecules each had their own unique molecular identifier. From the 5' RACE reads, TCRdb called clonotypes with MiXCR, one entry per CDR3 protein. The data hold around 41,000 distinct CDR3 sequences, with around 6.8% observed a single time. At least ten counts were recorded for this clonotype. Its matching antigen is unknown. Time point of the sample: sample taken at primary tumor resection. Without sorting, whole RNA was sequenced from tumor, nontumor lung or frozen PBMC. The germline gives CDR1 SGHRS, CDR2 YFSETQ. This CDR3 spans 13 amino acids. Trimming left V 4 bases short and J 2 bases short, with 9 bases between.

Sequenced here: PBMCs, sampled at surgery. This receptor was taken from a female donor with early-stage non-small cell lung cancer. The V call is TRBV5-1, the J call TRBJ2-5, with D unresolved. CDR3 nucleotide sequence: TGCGCCAGCAGCCGGCAGCTTCAAGAGACCCAGTACTTC. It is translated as CASSRQLQETQYF. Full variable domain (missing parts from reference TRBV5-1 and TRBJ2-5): KAGVTQTPRYLIKTRGQQVTLSCSPISGHRSVSWYQQTPGQGLQFLFEYFSETQRNKGNFPGRFSGRQFSNSRSEMNVSTLELGDSALYLCASSRQLQETQYFGPGTRLLVL.